These 29 T cell receptor beta chains were all obtained from the same sample, sequenced in a study of regulatory T cells in long-lasting Graves disease. Construction of the TCR beta libraries employed iRepertoire HTBI primers in conjunction with Arm-PCR of CDR3 regions. TCRdb independently ran MiXCR on the multiplex PCR reads; one entry per CDR3 protein. The top ten clones hold 56% of a sample with 250,000 to 300,000 distinct CDR3 sequences, 22% of them seen once. Time point of the sample: persistent/refractory GD, antithyroid drugs over 5 years with positive TRAb. PBMC-extracted RNA yielded the TCR library. The sample here was peripheral blood mononuclear cells (PBMCs), taken when the disease was refractory, from a patient treated with antithyroid drugs. The receptors here all came from a female donor with Graves disease.

This clonotype was recorded a few times. This chain links TRBV20-1 with TRBJ1-1, with D possibly matching TRBD1 (6 bases). From germline, CDR1 is DFQATT and CDR2 SNEGSKA (reference sequence). CDR3 size: 13 residues. V was clipped by 7 bases and J by 0 bases, with 12 bases between them. In DNA form, the CDR3 reads TGCAGTGTTCCGGGACACGTGAACACTGAAGCTTTCTTT. Translated: CSVPGHVNTEAFF.

This clonotype was counted between two and nine times. This chain connects TRBV6-5 to TRBJ1-1, with D tentatively TRBD1 (5 bases). The V and J ends lost 0 bases and 8 bases respectively, with 10 bases between them. Germline lookup yields CDR1 MNHEY and CDR2 SVGAGI. The CDR3 loop spans 13 amino acids. CDR3 sequence: CASSYSRQREAFF. The CDR3 nucleotides are TGTGCCAGCAGTTACTCGAGACAGAGGGAAGCTTTCTTT.

The chain is built from TRBV7-9 and TRBJ2-2, with D hard to call. The germline V gene encodes CDR1 SEHNR and CDR2 FQNEAQ (reference sequence). Trimming took 2 bases from V and 2 from J, leaving 9 bases between them. This CDR3 has 15 residues. CDR3 protein: CASSLSLLNTGELFF. CDR3 nucleotides: TGTGCCAGCAGCTTAAGTCTCCTAAACACCGGGGAGCTGTTTTTT.

This clonotype was counted at least ten times. J is TRBJ1-4 and V is TRBV29-1; no reliable D call. The CDR3 covers 12 residues. Trimming pared 6 bases from V and 5 bases from J, leaving 10 bases between. Germline lookup yields CDR1 SQVTM and CDR2 ANQGSEA. The CDR3 DNA sequence: TGCAGCGTCGGACGGCAAAATGAAAAACTGTTTTTT. Its translation is CSVGRQNEKLFF.

This clonotype was detected only a few times. The chain is built from TRBV4-3 and TRBJ2-7; possibly TRBD1 or TRBD2 for D (5 bases each). The CDR3 has 14 amino acids. Trimming took 4 bases from V and 5 from J, leaving 15 bases between them. The V gene's germline CDR1 is LGHNA and CDR2 YSLEER. The CDR3 region has the DNA TGCGCCAGCAGCCTAACACGGGGACGGGACGAGCAGTACTTC. Translation: CASSLTRGRDEQYF.

In its sample, this clonotype was seen a few times. Here the CDR3 reads CASSYGGTYEQYF. The CDR3 nucleotides read TGTGCCAGCAGTTACGGGGGGACCTACGAGCAGTACTTC. The chain recombines TRBV6-2 or TRBV6-3 with TRBJ2-7; a possible D gene is TRBD2 (6 bases). CDR1 MNHEY and CDR2 SVGEGT come from the germline V gene. Trimming took 2 bases from V and 2 from J, leaving 7 bases between them. CDR3 size: 13 residues.

This clonotype was found many times. The rearrangement links TRBV24-1 to TRBJ2-5; D is uncertain. The CDR3 is made up of 13 amino acids. V dropped 5 bases and J dropped 3 bases, with 9 bases sitting between them. Germline CDR1 reads KGHDR; CDR2 reads SFDVKD. CDR3 sequence (DNA): TGTGCCACCAGTGTCGGCGGAGAAGAGACCCAGTACTTC. It codes for CATSVGGEETQYF.

This clonotype was found a few times. At one of its ends the junction is not consistent with the germline gene, which may arise from a read error. V is TRBV7-9 and J is TRBJ1-2, with a tentative D call TRBD1 (6 bases). The CDR3 totals 15 residues. Germline-derived CDR1 and CDR2 are SEHNR and FQNEAQ (reference sequence). CDR3 nucleotides: TGTGCCAGCAGCCCACCTCAACAGGGTTCCTCCGCTTCGCAATTC. Its translation is CASSPPQQGSSASQF. The complete variable domain, with remaining parts taken from reference TRBV7-9 and TRBJ1-2, reads DTGVSQNPRHKITKRGQNVTFRCDPISEHNRLYWYRQTLGQGPEFLTYFQNEAQLEKSRLLSDRFSAERPKGSFSTLEIQRTEQGDSAMYLCASSPPQQGSSASQFGSGTRLTVV.

The chain recombines TRBV24-1 with TRBJ1-2, with TRBD1 matching over 7 bases. CDR1 KGHDR and CDR2 SFDVKD come from the germline V gene. V was clipped by 1 base and J by 4 bases; unmatched bases: 5. The CDR3 runs 15 residues. The CDR3 bases are TGTGCCACCAGTGATTTCAGGGGGGTGGCCTATGGCTACACCTTC. This encodes CATSDFRGVAYGYTF.

This clonotype came up many times. This chain links TRBV20-1 with TRBJ1-1; D gene unclear. V was shortened by 1 base and J by 3 bases, with 9 bases between the two germline ends. Germline V gene lookup returns CDR1 DFQATT and CDR2 SNEGSKA (reference sequence). This CDR3 has 13 residues. The CDR3 reads CSARARDHTEAFF. CDR3 DNA sequence: TGCAGTGCTAGAGCGAGGGATCACACTGAAGCTTTCTTT.

This clonotype was found many times. V usage is TRBV27 and J usage is TRBJ2-4, with TRBD2 matching over 12 bases. The CDR3 extends over 13 amino acids. Germline assignment: CDR1 MNHEY and CDR2 SMNVEV (reference sequence). J lost 5 bases, V lost 8 bases, and 1 base had no gene match. CDR3 sequence reads: CASRTSGENIQYF. DNA for the CDR3: TGTGCCAGCCGGACTAGCGGGGAAAACATTCAGTACTTC.

V usage is TRBV7-3 and J usage is TRBJ1-3; no clear D gene. V lost 5 bases to trimming and J lost 0 bases, with 14 bases between them. The CDR3 has 16 amino acids. The germline CDR1 and CDR2 sequences are SGHTA and FQGTGA. This CDR3 is CASSARLIRSGNTIYF. Here the CDR3 DNA reads TGTGCCAGCAGCGCCAGACTCATACGCTCTGGAAACACCATATATTTT. Drawing the rest from reference TRBV7-3 and TRBJ1-3, the complete variable domain is GAGVSQTPSNKVTEKGKYVELRCDPISGHTALYWYRQSLGQGPEFLIYFQGTGAADDSGLPNDRFFAVRPEGSVSTLKIQRTERGDSAVYLCASSARLIRSGNTIYFGEGSWLTVV.

The chain combines TRBV20-1 with TRBJ2-5, with 7 bases lining up with TRBD2. There are 14 residues in the CDR3. The V segment lost 3 bases and the J segment 0 bases; nucleotides outside the gene matches: 4. CDR1 is DFQATT, CDR2 SNEGSKA, per germline (reference sequence). CDR3 protein: CSASGRTNQETQYF. DNA of the CDR3: TGCAGTGCTAGCGGGAGGACGAACCAAGAGACCCAGTACTTC.

This clonotype has only a few counts. The chain couples TRBV6-2 or TRBV6-3 to TRBJ1-6; D remains ambiguous. The CDR3 covers 15 residues. Germline CDR1 MNHEY, CDR2 SVGEGT. Deletions cut 0 bases from V and 8 bases from J, with 11 bases between. CDR3 residues: CASSYSIGLDSPLHF. DNA of the CDR3: TGTGCCAGCAGTTACTCGATTGGGTTGGATTCACCCCTCCACTTT.

This clonotype occurred a few times. This rearrangement joins TRBV6-2 or TRBV6-3 to TRBJ1-2, with 8 bases identical to TRBD1. Losses at the gene ends were 0 bases for V and 4 bases for J; bases not matched to a gene: 4. Germline values: CDR1 MNHEY, CDR2 SVGEGT. The CDR3 sequence is 15 residues long. The DNA for the CDR3 is TGTGCCAGCAGTTACTCGGCAGGGGGCATCTATGGCTACACCTTC. Its protein is CASSYSAGGIYGYTF.

This clonotype was detected ten times or more. This sequence joins TRBV11-2 and TRBJ2-6; TRBD1 aligns across 10 bases. CDR1 is SGHAT and CDR2 is FQNNGV in the germline V gene. J lost 0 bases, V lost 5 bases, and 4 bases had no gene match. The CDR3 covers 17 residues. The CDR3 loop is CASSRGTGVSGANVLTF. CDR3 DNA: TGTGCCAGCAGCCGAGGGACAGGGGTCTCTGGGGCCAACGTCCTGACTTTC.

This clonotype was seen a few times. This chain uses TRBV7-9 with TRBJ2-7, with D possibly matching TRBD1 (8 bases). CDR1 is SEHNR and CDR2 is FQNEAQ in the germline V gene (reference sequence). The CDR3 spans 17 residues. Trimming stripped 2 bases from V and 4 bases from J, with 21 bases between. CDR3 region: CASSLPSTGGDVYEQYF. DNA for the CDR3: TGTGCCAGCAGCTTACCGTCCACAGGGGGGGACGTGTACGAGCAGTACTTC.

In its sample, this clonotype was seen many times. The chain carries TRBV28 and TRBJ1-6; D remains ambiguous. The CDR3 covers 16 residues. Per germline, CDR1 MDHEN and CDR2 SYDVKM. V shed 3 bases and J shed 3 bases, with 12 bases lying between them. Here the CDR3 DNA reads TGTGCCAGCAGTTTCCACACATTTTACTATAATTCACCCCTCCACTTT. This codes for CASSFHTFYYNSPLHF.

The genes are TRBV7-2 and TRBJ2-2; 7 positions match TRBD2. The CDR3 loop spans 17 amino acids. Germline assignment: CDR1 SGHTA and CDR2 FQGNSA. Losses at the gene ends were 5 bases for V and 4 bases for J; bases not matched to a gene: 13. In DNA, the CDR3 is TGTGCCAGCAGCGTACAGCAGAGCGGGATGGGCACCGGGGAGCTGTTTTTT. Translated: CASSVQQSGMGTGELFF.

The chain employs TRBV6-5 and TRBJ1-1; D is uncertain. The V gene lost 0 bases and the J gene lost 1 base, with 9 bases spanning the gap. This CDR3 region has 15 residues. The germline V gene has CDR1 MNHEY and CDR2 SVGAGI. The CDR3 loop reads CASSYSRHPNTEAFF. CDR3 nucleotides: TGTGCCAGCAGTTACTCACGACACCCGAACACTGAAGCTTTCTTT.

The sample holds a few counts of this clonotype. The chain has TRBV10-3 and TRBJ2-7; perhaps D is TRBD1 or TRBD2 (7 bases each). The CDR3 extends over 14 amino acids. Germline V gene data show CDR1 as ENHRY and CDR2 as SYGVKD. Between the trimmed V and J ends, which lost 6 bases and 3 bases, there was a span of 15 bases. DNA for the CDR3: TGTGCCATCAGCGGACAGGCGGGGGTCTACGAGCAGTACTTC. This encodes CAISGQAGVYEQYF.

This sequence joins TRBV20-1 and TRBJ1-4, with a possible D match to TRBD1 (5 bases). Germline V lookup: CDR1 DFQATT, CDR2 SNEGSKA (reference sequence). The CDR3 consists of 14 residues. Trimming left V 6 bases short and J 7 bases short, with 18 bases between. CDR3 bases: TGCAGTGCCGCCGGGCGGGACGCCTCTGAAAAACTGTTTTTT. Translating it yields CSAAGRDASEKLFF.

V gene TRBV29-1 combines with J gene TRBJ1-4, with a possible D match to TRBD1 (5 bases). CDR3 length: 13 amino acids. Germline V gene lookup returns CDR1 SQVTM and CDR2 ANQGSEA. Trimming shortened V by 2 bases and J by 5 bases, and 9 bases separated the two germline ends. The CDR3 DNA follows: TGCAGCGTTGAATGGGGGGAAAATGAAAAACTGTTTTTT. Protein: CSVEWGENEKLFF.

This clonotype was found a few times. The J gene is TRBJ1-5, the V gene TRBV20-1; TRBD1 might be the D (6 bases). V shed 5 bases and J shed 2 bases, with 25 bases lying between them. The CDR3 is 18 residues long. The V gene's germline CDR1 is DFQATT and CDR2 SNEGSKA (reference sequence). The CDR3 is CSALRGGTTLGGNQPQHF. The CDR3 DNA is TGCAGTGCTCTCCGAGGGGGGACCACCCTCGGAGGCAATCAGCCCCAGCATTTT.

The V call is TRBV29-1, the J call TRBJ2-7, with 10 bases aligning to TRBD2. J was trimmed by 7 bases and V by 6 bases; bases with no gene match: 9. The germline CDR1 and CDR2 sequences are SQVTM and ANQGSEA. CDR3 length: 13 residues. The CDR3 loop is CSVQREGRSEQYF. CDR3 DNA: TGCAGCGTCCAGCGGGAGGGCCGAAGTGAGCAGTACTTC.

This chain joins TRBV5-1 and TRBJ1-2; maybe TRBD1 (6 bases). The CDR3 extends over 16 amino acids. CDR1 SGHRS and CDR2 YFSETQ come from the germline V gene. Trimming cost V 9 bases and J 0 bases, with 21 bases left between them. CDR3 loop: CATAIGGAVANYGYTF. Here the CDR3 DNA reads TGCGCCACTGCTATAGGGGGAGCGGTCGCTAACTATGGCTACACCTTC.

This clonotype was seen more than once but under ten times. V gene TRBV29-1 combines with J gene TRBJ2-7; 12 positions match TRBD2. CDR1 is SQVTM and CDR2 is ANQGSEA in the germline V gene. V dropped 4 bases and J dropped 2; count of bases not matched to a gene: 9. This CDR3 has 16 residues. CDR3 bases: TGCAGCGTTGTCCCCTCTCTAGCGGGAGGGCCCTACGAGCAGTACTTC. Translation: CSVVPSLAGGPYEQYF.

This clonotype was seen at least ten times. This chain links TRBV28 with TRBJ2-7; tentative D call: TRBD1 (6 bases). The V and J ends lost 3 bases and 2 bases respectively, with 14 bases between them. The CDR3 covers 15 residues. Germline V gene sequence: CDR1 MDHEN, CDR2 SYDVKM. The CDR3 bases are TGTGCCAGCAGTTTTGTATGGGACATCACCTACGAGCAGTACTTC. It translates to CASSFVWDITYEQYF.

This clonotype was found a few times. The chain links TRBV2 to TRBJ2-1; D is uncertain. From germline, CDR1 is SNHLY and CDR2 FYNNEI. Trimming cost V 7 bases and J 4 bases, with 5 bases left between them. This CDR3 is built from 11 residues. The CDR3 bases are TGTGCCAGCAACGGGTACAATGAGCAGTTCTTC. This encodes CASNGYNEQFF.